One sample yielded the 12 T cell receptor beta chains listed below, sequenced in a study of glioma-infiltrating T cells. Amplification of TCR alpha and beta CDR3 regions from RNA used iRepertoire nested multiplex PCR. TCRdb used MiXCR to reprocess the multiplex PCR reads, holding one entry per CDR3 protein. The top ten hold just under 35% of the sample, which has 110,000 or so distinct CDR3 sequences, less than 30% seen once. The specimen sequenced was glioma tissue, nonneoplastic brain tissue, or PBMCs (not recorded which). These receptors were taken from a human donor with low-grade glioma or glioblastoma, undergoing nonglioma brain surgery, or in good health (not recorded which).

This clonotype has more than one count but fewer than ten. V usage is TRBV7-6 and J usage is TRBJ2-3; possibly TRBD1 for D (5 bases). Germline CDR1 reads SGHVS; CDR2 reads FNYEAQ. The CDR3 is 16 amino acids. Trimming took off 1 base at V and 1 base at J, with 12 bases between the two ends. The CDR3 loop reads CASSLGGFTGTDTQYF. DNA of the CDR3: TGTGCCAGCAGCTTAGGGGGCTTTACTGGCACAGATACGCAGTATTTT. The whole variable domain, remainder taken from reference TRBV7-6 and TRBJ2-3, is GAGVSQSPRYKVTKRGQDVALRCDPISGHVSLYWYRQALGQGPEFLTYFNYEAQQDKSGLPNDRFSAERPEGSISTLTIQRTEQRDSAMYRCASSLGGFTGTDTQYFGPGTRLTVL.

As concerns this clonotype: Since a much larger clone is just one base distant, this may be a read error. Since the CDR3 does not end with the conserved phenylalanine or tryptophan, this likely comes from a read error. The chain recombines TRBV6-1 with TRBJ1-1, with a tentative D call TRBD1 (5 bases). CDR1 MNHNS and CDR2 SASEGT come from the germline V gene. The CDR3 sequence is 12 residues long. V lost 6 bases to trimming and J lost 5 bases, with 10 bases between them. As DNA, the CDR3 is TGTGCCAGCAGCCTGGGGGAGACTGAAGCTTTCTTA. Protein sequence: CASSLGETEAFL.

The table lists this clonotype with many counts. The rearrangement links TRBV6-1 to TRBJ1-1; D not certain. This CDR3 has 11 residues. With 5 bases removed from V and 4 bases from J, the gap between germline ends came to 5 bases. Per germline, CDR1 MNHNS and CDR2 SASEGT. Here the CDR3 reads CASSSPTEAFF. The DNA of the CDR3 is TGTGCCAGCAGTTCGCCCACTGAAGCTTTCTTT.

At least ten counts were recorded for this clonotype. For the CDR3, the DNA is TGCAGTGCTCTCCGGGACGGGACCTCCTACGAGCAGTACTTC. Protein product: CSALRDGTSYEQYF. The J gene is TRBJ2-7, the V gene TRBV20-1, with D possibly being TRBD1 or TRBD2 (5 bases each). The CDR3 loop spans 14 amino acids. Trimming removed 5 bases from V and 0 bases from J, with 14 bases in between. Germline values: CDR1 DFQATT, CDR2 SNEGSKA (reference sequence).

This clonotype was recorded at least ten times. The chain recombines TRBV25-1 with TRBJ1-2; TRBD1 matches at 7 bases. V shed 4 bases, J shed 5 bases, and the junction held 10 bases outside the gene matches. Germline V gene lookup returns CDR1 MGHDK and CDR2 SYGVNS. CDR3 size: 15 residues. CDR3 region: CASSGTGALGYGYTF. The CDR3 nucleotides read TGTGCCAGCAGTGGCACAGGGGCGCTCGGTTATGGCTACACCTTC.

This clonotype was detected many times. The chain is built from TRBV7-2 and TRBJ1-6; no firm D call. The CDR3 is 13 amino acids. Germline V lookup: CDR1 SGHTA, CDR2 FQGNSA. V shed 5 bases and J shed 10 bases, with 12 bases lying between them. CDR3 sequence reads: CASSTTQGSPLHF. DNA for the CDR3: TGTGCCAGCAGCACAACTCAAGGGTCACCCCTCCACTTT.

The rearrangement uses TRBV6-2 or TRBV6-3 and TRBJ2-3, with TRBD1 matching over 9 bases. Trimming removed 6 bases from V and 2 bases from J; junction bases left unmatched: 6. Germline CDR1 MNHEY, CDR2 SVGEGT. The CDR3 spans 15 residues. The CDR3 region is CASSGTGSTTDTQYF. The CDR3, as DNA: TGTGCCAGCAGCGGGACAGGGTCGACCACAGATACGCAGTATTTT.

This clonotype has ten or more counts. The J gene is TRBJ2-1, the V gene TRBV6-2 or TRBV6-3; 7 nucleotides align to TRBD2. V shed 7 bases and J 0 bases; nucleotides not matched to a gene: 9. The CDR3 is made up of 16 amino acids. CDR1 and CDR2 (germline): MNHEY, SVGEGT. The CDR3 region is CASTDRRTSSYNEQFF. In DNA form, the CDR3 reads TGTGCCAGCACCGACCGGCGGACTAGCTCCTACAATGAGCAGTTCTTC.

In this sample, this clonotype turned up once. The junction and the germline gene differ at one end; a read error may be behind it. In DNA form, the CDR3 reads TGTGCCAGTAGTAACCAGGGACAGGGAATAAACCAGCACCAGCATTTT. Amino acid sequence: CASSNQGQGINQHQHF. V gene TRBV19 combines with J gene TRBJ1-5; 9 bases match TRBD1. Germline V gene sequence: CDR1 LNHDA, CDR2 SQIVND (reference sequence). The CDR3 consists of 16 residues.

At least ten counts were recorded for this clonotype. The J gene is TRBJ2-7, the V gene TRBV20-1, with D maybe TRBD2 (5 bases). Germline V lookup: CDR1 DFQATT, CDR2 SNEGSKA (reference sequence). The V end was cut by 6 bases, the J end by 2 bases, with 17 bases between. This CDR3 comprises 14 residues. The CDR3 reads CSAPPARGAYEQYF. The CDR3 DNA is TGCAGTGCCCCCCCGGCTCGGGGAGCCTACGAGCAGTACTTC.

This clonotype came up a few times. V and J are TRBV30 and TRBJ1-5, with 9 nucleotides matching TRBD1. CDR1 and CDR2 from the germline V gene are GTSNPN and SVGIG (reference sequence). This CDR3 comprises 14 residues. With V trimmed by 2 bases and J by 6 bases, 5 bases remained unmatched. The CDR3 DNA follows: TGTGCCTGGAGTTCGGGACAGGGAACTCAGCCCCAGCATTTT. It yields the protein CAWSSGQGTQPQHF.

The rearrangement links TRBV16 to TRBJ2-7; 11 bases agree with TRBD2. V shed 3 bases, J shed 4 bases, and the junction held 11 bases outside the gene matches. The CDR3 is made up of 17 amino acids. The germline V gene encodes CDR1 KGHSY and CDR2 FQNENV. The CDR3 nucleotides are TGTGCCAGCAGCCAGACTAGCGGGGCCCCGAGATGGTACGAGCAGTACTTC. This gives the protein CASSQTSGAPRWYEQYF.